What follows are 29 T cell receptor beta chains derived from one specimen sequenced in a study of preoperative IRX-2 immunotherapy in early breast cancer. Sequencing used immunoSEQ multiplex PCR; TCRdb keeps in-frame clones, though not all of them. The sample has roughly 34,000 clones, roughly 90% seen once. Treatment described: preoperative locoregional IRX-2 cytokine immunotherapy. The sequencing used tumor tissue, collected after IRX-2 immunotherapy. The source of these receptors is a human donor with breast cancer.

The V call is TRBV28, the J call TRBJ2-7, with D possibly called TRBD1 or TRBD2 (5 bases each). Germline CDR1 is MDHEN and CDR2 is SYDVKM. The V and J ends lost 4 bases and 4 bases respectively, with 26 bases between them. CDR3 size: 18 residues. The CDR3: CASSSGTDTRRLRYEQYV. The CDR3 DNA follows: TGTGCCAGCAGTTCCGGGACGGATACTCGCCGTCTTAGGTACGAGCAGTACGTC.

The CDR3 is CASSIGKGGGNTDTQYF. CDR3 nucleotide sequence: TGTGCCAGTAGTATAGGAAAGGGGGGAGGGAACACAGATACGCAGTATTTT. V usage is TRBV19 and J usage is TRBJ2-3, with D maybe TRBD2 (7 bases). V lost 1 base to trimming and J lost 2 bases, with 16 bases between them. Germline V gene lookup returns CDR1 LNHDA and CDR2 SQIVND (reference sequence). The CDR3 is made up of 17 amino acids.

The V gene is TRBV6-8, the J gene TRBJ2-5; TRBD1 or TRBD2 may be the D gene (6 bases each). Germline V gene data show CDR1 as MNHGY and CDR2 as SAAAGT. Trimming removed 6 bases at V and 5 bases at J, with 22 bases between. This CDR3 comprises 16 residues. The chain's CDR3 is CASREGARGGTETQYF. The CDR3, as DNA: TGTGCCAGCAGAGAAGGTGCCAGGGGAGGCACGGAGACCCAGTACTTC.

The J gene is TRBJ2-1, the V gene TRBV11-3; 14 bases are shared with TRBD2. J was trimmed by 2 bases and V by 5 bases; bases with no gene match: 8. CDR3 size: 18 residues. The germline V gene encodes CDR1 SGHNT and CDR2 YENEEA. The CDR3 DNA reads as TGTGCCAGCAGCCTACGACTAGCGGGGGGGCCGCCCTACAATGAGCAGTTCTTC. Protein: CASSLRLAGGPPYNEQFF.

The chain joins TRBV7-1 to TRBJ2-2; D may be TRBD1 (5 bases). TRBV7-1 is an ORF, with its function uncertain. V dropped 8 bases and J dropped 3 bases, with 10 bases sitting between them. The CDR3 is made up of 13 amino acids. CDR3 DNA: TGTGCCAGCGGGTCGACAGACACCGGGGAGCTGTTTTTT. Residues: CASGSTDTGELFF.

This clone was picked up one time. The CDR3 DNA follows: TGTGCCAGCAGCCATAAGAGGGCCGGGAAGGAGACCCAGTACTTC. The encoded protein is CASSHKRAGKETQYF. The chain is built from TRBV14 and TRBJ2-5, with D possibly matching TRBD2 (5 bases). Germline lookup yields CDR1 SGHDN and CDR2 FVKESK. V lost 3 bases, J lost 5 bases, and 16 bases lay in between. The CDR3 runs 15 residues.

This clone was seen a few times. The chain is built from TRBV6-8 and TRBJ1-6; D is possibly TRBD1 (5 bases). The germline V and J ends were trimmed by 5 bases and 7 bases, with 12 bases remaining between them. The CDR3 is 14 residues long. Germline V gene data show CDR1 as MNHGY and CDR2 as SAAAGT. The CDR3 loop reads CASSGQGTNSPLHF. CDR3 coding DNA: TGTGCCAGCAGTGGGCAGGGTACGAATTCACCCCTCCACTTT.

The rearrangement joins TRBV19 to TRBJ1-6, with 7 bases lining up with TRBD1. V gave up 6 bases and J gave up 7 bases; unmatched junction bases: 6. This CDR3 is 14 amino acids long. Germline CDR1 is LNHDA and CDR2 is SQIVND (reference sequence). The CDR3 loop is CASRVTGTNSPLHF. Written as DNA, the CDR3 is TGTGCCAGTAGGGTGACAGGGACAAATTCACCCCTCCACTTT. The full variable domain, completed using reference TRBV19 and TRBJ1-6, is DGGITQSPKYLFRKEGQNVTLSCEQNLNHDAMYWYRQDPGQGLRLIYYSQIVNDFQKGDIAEGYSVSREKKESFPLTVTSAQKNPTAFYLCASRVTGTNSPLHFGNGTRLTVT.

The chain joins TRBV29-1 to TRBJ2-3; D is perhaps TRBD2 (5 bases). The CDR3 extends over 12 amino acids. Germline CDR1 reads SQVTM; CDR2 reads ANQGSEA. Trimming left V 7 bases short and J 2 bases short, with 10 bases between. The CDR3 reads CSGRLNTDTQYF. For the CDR3, the DNA is TGCAGCGGACGACTAAACACAGATACGCAGTATTTT.

The V and J genes are TRBV18 and TRBJ2-7; 11 bases fit TRBD1. This CDR3 is built from 16 residues. Germline CDR1 is KGHSH and CDR2 is LQKENI. Germline trimming cut 0 bases from V and 0 bases from J; bases unmatched to any gene: 1. This CDR3 is CASSPPGQGASYEQYF. Written as DNA, the CDR3 is TGTGCCAGCTCACCACCCGGACAGGGGGCCTCCTACGAGCAGTACTTC.

The chain employs TRBV5-1 and TRBJ2-7, with TRBD1 matching over 8 bases. Germline V CDR1 and CDR2: SGHRS, YFSETQ. V was pared by 6 bases and J by 2 bases, with 19 bases of the junction left unmatched. This CDR3 contains 18 residues. Here the CDR3 DNA reads TGCGCCAGCACCCCCCTCCGGGACAGGTCCCACACTACCTACGAGCAGTACGTC. Protein sequence: CASTPLRDRSHTTYEQYV.

The CDR3, as DNA: TGTGCCAGCAGCGAAGTAAAGACCGGCTCTGGAAACACCATATATTTT. Protein sequence: CASSEVKTGSGNTIYF. The rearrangement joins TRBV6-8 to TRBJ1-3, with no clear D. Trimming removed 6 bases at V and 0 bases at J, with 15 bases between. Germline CDR1 is MNHGY and CDR2 is SAAAGT. The CDR3 runs 16 residues.

The gene calls are TRBV28 and TRBJ1-1; TRBD1 might be the D (6 bases). The CDR3 totals 15 residues. Germline V gene data show CDR1 as MDHEN and CDR2 as SYDVKM. The V end was cut by 5 bases, the J end by 2 bases, with 15 bases between. The DNA of the CDR3 is TGTGCCAGCAGTATGCAGGGGTGGGTTAACACTGAAGCTTTCTTT. Translating it yields CASSMQGWVNTEAFF.

This clone was seen more than once but under ten times. V and J are TRBV11-3 and TRBJ1-2, with 12 positions matching TRBD1. CDR3 size: 14 residues. Per the germline V gene, CDR1 is SGHNT and CDR2 is YENEEA. Trimming at V came to 5 bases and at J to 8 bases, leaving 6 bases not matched to a gene. Written as DNA, the CDR3 is TGTGCCAGCAGCAGGGACAGGGGGCATGTAGGCTACACCTTC. This gives the protein CASSRDRGHVGYTF.

This chain uses TRBV5-1 with TRBJ2-1, with 15 bases that match TRBD2. CDR3 length: 19 amino acids. From germline, CDR1 is SGHRS and CDR2 YFSETQ. The J segment lost 5 bases and the V segment lost 4 bases, leaving 13 bases of the junction unmatched. This CDR3 reads CASSAGLAGGTLLHNEQFF. CDR3 sequence (DNA): TGCGCCAGCAGCGCGGGACTAGCGGGAGGAACTCTCCTGCACAATGAGCAGTTCTTC.

This clone was observed a single time. The chain recombines TRBV12-1 with TRBJ2-7; TRBD2 is taken as the D call from the table, unchecked against the DNA. TRBV12-1 constitutes a pseudogene. This CDR3 is built from 13 residues. In DNA, the CDR3 is TGTGCCAGCAGCTCCGTCGGGATTCGGGAGCAGTACTTC. Translating it yields CASSSVGIREQYF.

The gene calls are TRBV28 and TRBJ2-3, with 12 bases lining up with TRBD2. V was clipped by 4 bases and J by 4 bases; unmatched bases: 0. The CDR3 totals 14 residues. The V gene's germline CDR1 is MDHEN and CDR2 SYDVKM. CDR3 in DNA: TGTGCCAGCAGTTCTAGCGGGGGGGCAGATACGCAGTATTTT. Its translation: CASSSSGGADTQYF.

The chain couples TRBV6-8 to TRBJ1-5; 7 positions agree with TRBD1. Germline values: CDR1 MNHGY, CDR2 SAAAGT. Germline trimming cut 0 bases from V and 9 bases from J; bases unmatched to any gene: 5. This CDR3 region has 14 residues. The CDR3 nucleotides are TGTGCCAGCAGTTACTCCCAGGGGGGCTTGCCCCAGCATTTT. This codes for CASSYSQGGLPQHF.

The chain couples TRBV7-1 to TRBJ1-5, with D unresolved. TRBV7-1 is classed as an ORF, of uncertain function. Trimming stripped 5 bases from V and 12 bases from J, with 17 bases between. The CDR3 runs to 13 residues. For the CDR3, the DNA is TGTGCCAGCAGCCCACCTGCGGGTACGAACCAGCATTTT. Protein: CASSPPAGTNQHF.

V is TRBV6-4 and J is TRBJ1-1; unclear D gene. Between the trimmed V and J ends, which lost 6 bases and 3 bases, there was a span of 17 bases. Germline CDR1 is MRHNA and CDR2 is SNTAGT. There are 15 residues in the CDR3. CDR3 in DNA: TGTGCCAGCAGCTCCGGGCTGGAAGGACACACTGAAGCTTTCTTT. Protein: CASSSGLEGHTEAFF.

This rearrangement joins TRBV5-1 to TRBJ1-3; D not certain. With 1 base removed from V and 4 bases from J, the gap between germline ends came to 9 bases. Germline V lookup: CDR1 SGHRS, CDR2 YFSETQ. CDR3 size: 14 residues. This CDR3 is CASSLLGEGNTIYF. CDR3 nucleotides: TGCGCCAGCAGCTTGCTGGGTGAAGGAAACACCATATATTTT.

The V and J genes are TRBV28 and TRBJ1-5, with D perhaps TRBD1 (6 bases). Trimming stripped 8 bases from V and 6 bases from J, with 11 bases between. Germline assignment: CDR1 MDHEN and CDR2 SYDVKM. The CDR3 runs to 12 residues. CDR3 region: CASGGRRQPQHF. DNA for the CDR3: TGTGCCAGCGGGGGGCGACGTCAGCCCCAGCATTTT.

This clone was counted once. CDR3 nucleotide sequence: TGTGCCAGCAAGGCAGCTGGGGCCAACGTCCTGACTTTC. This codes for CASKAAGANVLTF. The chain employs TRBV19 and TRBJ2-6; D not resolved. Germline CDR1 and CDR2: LNHDA and SQIVND (reference sequence). The CDR3 totals 13 residues. Trimming removed 9 bases from V and 2 bases from J, with 8 bases in between. The full variable domain, its missing parts supplied by reference TRBV19 and TRBJ2-6, is DGGITQSPKYLFRKEGQNVTLSCEQNLNHDAMYWYRQDPGQGLRLIYYSQIVNDFQKGDIAEGYSVSREKKESFPLTVTSAQKNPTAFYLCASKAAGANVLTFGAGSRLTVL.

This clone was seen only a few times. The rearrangement joins TRBV11-3 to TRBJ1-6, with D possibly matching TRBD1 (6 bases). This CDR3 is built from 16 residues. The germline V gene has CDR1 SGHNT and CDR2 YENEEA. The V end was cut by 3 bases, the J end by 7 bases, with 16 bases between. The CDR3 coding sequence is TGTGCCAGCAGCTTGAGAGGGGGTCTTGGGAATTCACCCCTCCACTTT. It codes for CASSLRGGLGNSPLHF. The complete variable domain, with remaining parts taken from reference TRBV11-3 and TRBJ1-6, reads EAGVVQSPRYKIIEKKQPVAFWCNPISGHNTLYWYLQNLGQGPELLIRYENEEAVDDSQLPKDRFSAERLKGVDSTLKIQPAELGDSAVYLCASSLRGGLGNSPLHFGNGTRLTVT.

The V and J genes are TRBV18 and TRBJ2-7; no clear D. The V gene lost 5 bases and the J gene lost 12 bases, with 20 bases spanning the gap. In germline, CDR1 is KGHSH, CDR2 LQKENI. The CDR3 totals 13 residues. The CDR3 sequence is CASSDPHYLERYF. As DNA, the CDR3 is TGTGCCAGCTCAGATCCACACTACCTTGAAAGGTACTTC.

This rearrangement joins TRBV18 to TRBJ2-3; D not certain. This CDR3 spans 13 amino acids. Germline CDR1 KGHSH, CDR2 LQKENI. The ends were cut back, 6 bases at V and 7 bases at J, with 14 bases in the middle. The DNA of the CDR3 is TGTGCCAGCTCCCCGCCCAGCTCGAATACGCAGTATTTT. Translation: CASSPPSSNTQYF.

The rearrangement links TRBV6-7 to TRBJ2-7; D not certain. TRBV6-7 falls under the ORF class, with uncertain function. This CDR3 has 11 residues. V lost 5 bases to trimming and J lost 0 bases, with 2 bases between them. The CDR3 reads CASSRSYEQYV. CDR3 nucleotides: TGTGCCAGCAGTCGCTCCTACGAGCAGTACGTC.

The V and J genes are TRBV6-8 and TRBJ2-1; TRBD2 matches 12 bases. Germline trimming cut 11 bases from V and 5 bases from J; bases unmatched to any gene: 4. The CDR3 is 13 amino acids. Germline V gene sequence: CDR1 MNHGY, CDR2 SAAAGT. This CDR3 is CASRLAGDNEQFF. Written as DNA, the CDR3 is TGTGCCTCGCGACTAGCGGGAGACAATGAGCAGTTCTTC.

This clone was recorded once. The same CDR3 is also encoded by other DNA sequences in this sample. The J gene is TRBJ1-3, the V gene TRBV18, with D hard to call. The V gene's germline CDR1 is KGHSH and CDR2 LQKENI. V shed 4 bases and J shed 0 bases, with 4 bases lying between them. The CDR3 is 13 amino acids. In DNA form, the CDR3 reads TGTGCCAGCTCACAGAGCTCTGGAAACACCATATATTTT. It translates to CASSQSSGNTIYF.